The present entry profiles one TCR beta chain with its context. CDR3 length: 14 amino acids. Trimming took 8 bases from V and 5 from J, leaving 17 bases between them. CDR1 and CDR2 (germline): KGHSH, LQKENI. The record originates from a study of cytomegalovirus exposure and HLA in healthy donors. The PCR used 60 Vbeta and 13 Jbeta primers. Assay: immunoSEQ multiplex PCR; the TCRdb copy retains only in-frame clones and omits some. This sample's table has tens of thousands of clones. This chain connects TRBV18 to TRBJ2-3; a weak D match, TRBD2 (7 bases). Sequenced material: PBMCs. The clonotype originates from a woman between 25 and 40 years old in good health and CMV-seropositive. The CDR3 protein is CASLEGGAGDTQYF. CDR3 DNA: TGTGCCAGCCTGGAGGGGGGGGCCGGAGATACGCAGTATTTT.